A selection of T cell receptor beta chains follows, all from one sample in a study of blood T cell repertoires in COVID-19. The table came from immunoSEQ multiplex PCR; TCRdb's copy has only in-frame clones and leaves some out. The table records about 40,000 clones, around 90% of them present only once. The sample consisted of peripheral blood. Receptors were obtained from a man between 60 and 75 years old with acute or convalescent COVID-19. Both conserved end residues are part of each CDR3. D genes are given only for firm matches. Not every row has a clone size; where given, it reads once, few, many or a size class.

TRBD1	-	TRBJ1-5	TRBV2	TGTGCCAGCAAGGACAGGCCTGATCAGCCCCAGCATTTT	CASKDRPDQPQHF
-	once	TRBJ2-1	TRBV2	TGTGCCAGCAAGAGGGCTAGTGGGGGCGAAGAGCAGTTCTTC	CASKRASGGEEQFF
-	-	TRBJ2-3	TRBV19	TGTGCCAGTAGACAGGGAAATCGCCTGGATACGCAGTATTTT	CASRQGNRLDTQYF
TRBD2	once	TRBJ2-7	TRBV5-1	TGCGCCAGCAGCTTGTGGTCGGGGGGACTAGCGGGAGCCTACGAGCAGTACTTC	CASSLWSGGLAGAYEQYF
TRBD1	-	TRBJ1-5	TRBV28	TGTGCCAGCAGTTCCACCGGGACAGGGGCGTCGACGTATAGCAATCAGCCCCAGCATTTT	CASSSTGTGASTYSNQPQHF
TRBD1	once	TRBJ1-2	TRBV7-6	TGTGCCAGCAGCTTGGCAGGGGGATCTGGCTACACCTTC	CASSLAGGSGYTF
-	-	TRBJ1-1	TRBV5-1	TGCGCCAGCAGCTTGGCCCCCAGGGGCGGGTCAGGAGCTTTCTTT	CASSLAPRGGSGAFF
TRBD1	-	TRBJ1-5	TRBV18	TGTGCCAGCTCACCAGCAGGGGGCGATCAGCCCCAGCATTTT	CASSPAGGDQPQHF
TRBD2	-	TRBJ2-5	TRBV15	TGTGCCACCAGCAGAGAAGCGGGATGGGGGACCCAGTACTTC	CATSREAGWGTQYF
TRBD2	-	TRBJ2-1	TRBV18	TGTGCCAGCTCACTATCTAGCGGGGTCAATGAGCAGTTCTTC	CASSLSSGVNEQFF
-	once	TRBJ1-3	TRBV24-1	TGTGCCACCAGTGATCCCCGGTCAGGAAGCTCTGGAAACACCATATATTTT	CATSDPRSGSSGNTIYF
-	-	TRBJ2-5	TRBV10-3	TGTGCCATCAGTGAAGCGGTCCTGGGGGAGACCCAGTACTTC	CAISEAVLGETQYF
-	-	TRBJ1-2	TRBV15	TGTGCCACCAGCAGAGTTCCTACAGGGACCTATGGCTACACCTTC	CATSRVPTGTYGYTF
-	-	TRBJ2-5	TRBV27	TGTGCCAGCAGTTTAGGCCTAGCGAGACAAGAGACCCAGTACTTC	CASSLGLARQETQYF
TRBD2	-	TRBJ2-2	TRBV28	TGTGCCATCCCCGGGGGGGAAGATAGTATGACCGGGGAGCTGTTTTTT	CAIPGGEDSMTGELFF
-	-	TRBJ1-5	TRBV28	TGTGCCAGCAGTCCGCCAAACAGGAATCAGCCCCAGCATTTT	CASSPPNRNQPQHF
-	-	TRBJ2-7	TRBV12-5	TGTGCTAGTGGTTTGGCCCCGGGCTGGCGGGGTTCTTACGAGCAGTACTTC	CASGLAPGWRGSYEQYF
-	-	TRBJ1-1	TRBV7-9	TGTGCCAGCGAGTTGCGACAGAACACTGAAGCTTTCTTT	CASELRQNTEAFF
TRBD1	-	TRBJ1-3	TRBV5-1	TGCGCCAGCAGCTTGGGACAGGGGGCTGTTGGAAACACCATATATTTT	CASSLGQGAVGNTIYF
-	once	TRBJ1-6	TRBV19	TGTGCCGCCTCACGGGGGTTAAGCTCCTATAATTCACCCCTCCACTTT	CAASRGLSSYNSPLHF
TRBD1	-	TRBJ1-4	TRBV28	TGTGCCAGCACCCAAGGTGGGACAGGGGGAGAAAAACTGTTTTTT	CASTQGGTGGEKLFF
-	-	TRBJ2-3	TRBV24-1	TGTGCCACCAGTGACTTATTGGCCTCTAGCACAGATACGCAGTATTTT	CATSDLLASSTDTQYF
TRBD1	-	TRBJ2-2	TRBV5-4	TGTGCCAGCAGTTCGACGACAGGGGCCAACACCGGGGAGCTGTTTTTT	CASSSTTGANTGELFF
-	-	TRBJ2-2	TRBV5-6	TGTGCCAGCAGCATGACGGCGGGAAACACCGGGGAGCTGTTTTTT	CASSMTAGNTGELFF
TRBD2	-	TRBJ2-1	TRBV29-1	TGCAGCGCAGCGACTAGCGGGAGTTTAAATGAGCAGTTCTTC	CSAATSGSLNEQFF
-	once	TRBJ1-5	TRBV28	TGTGCCAGCACCTCAACGACAGCGTATAGCAATCAGCCCCAGCATTTT	CASTSTTAYSNQPQHF
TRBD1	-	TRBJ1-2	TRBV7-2	TGTGCCAGCAGCCTCGGACAGGGGGCCTATGGCTACACCTTC	CASSLGQGAYGYTF
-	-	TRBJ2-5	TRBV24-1	TGTGCCACCAGTGGGTCCGGGATCGAGACCCAGTACTTC	CATSGSGIETQYF
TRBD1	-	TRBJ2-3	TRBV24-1	TGTGCCACCAGTCGCAAGGGGGCAGGAACAGATACGCAGTATTTT	CATSRKGAGTDTQYF
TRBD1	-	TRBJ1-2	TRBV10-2	TGCGCCAGCAGTGGACAGGGGAGCTATGGCTACACCTTC	CASSGQGSYGYTF
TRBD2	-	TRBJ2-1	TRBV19	TGTGCCAGTAGTACCCTACGACCTACTTTCGGAAGGGAGGGCCTTTTTGGTGAGCAGTTCTTC	CASSTLRPTFGREGLFGEQFF
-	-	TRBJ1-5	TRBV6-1	TGTGCCAGCAGTGAAATCGACCCCAATCTGGGACATTCCCAGCCCCAGCATTTT	CASSEIDPNLGHSQPQHF
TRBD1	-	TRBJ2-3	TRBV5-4	TGTGCCAGCAGCCGAAGGGACAGCGCCACAGATACGCAGTATTTT	CASSRRDSATDTQYF
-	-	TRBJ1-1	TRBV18	TGTGCCAGCTCACCACGGGAGGTCACTGAAGCTTTCTTT	CASSPREVTEAFF
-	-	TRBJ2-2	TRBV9	TGTGCCAGCAGCGATAGACTAGATGGGGAGCTGTTTTTT	CASSDRLDGELFF
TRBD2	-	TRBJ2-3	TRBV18	TGTGCCAGCTCACCAGTAACTAGCGGAGATACGCAGTATTTT	CASSPVTSGDTQYF
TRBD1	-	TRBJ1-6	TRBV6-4	TGTGCCAGCAGTGACCGGGACAGAAATTCACCCCTCCACTTT	CASSDRDRNSPLHF
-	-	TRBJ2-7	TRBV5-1	TGCGCCAGCAGCATCGTTTCGGCGGGAAAGGAGGAGCAGTACTTC	CASSIVSAGKEEQYF
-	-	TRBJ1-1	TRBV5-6	TGTGCCAGCAGTCAAACTCAGGTAACTGAAGCTTTCTTT	CASSQTQVTEAFF
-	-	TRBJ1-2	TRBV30	TGTGCCTGGAGTGTACAGGAGATCAACTATGGCTACACCTTC	CAWSVQEINYGYTF
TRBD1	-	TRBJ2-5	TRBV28	TGTGCCAGCAGTTCCTTAGACAGGGGGCGTCGGGAGACCCAGTACTTC	CASSSLDRGRRETQYF
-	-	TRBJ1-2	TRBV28	TGTGCCAGCAGTTTGGGGGGACGATCGTTCTATGGCTACACCTTC	CASSLGGRSFYGYTF
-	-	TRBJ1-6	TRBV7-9	TGTGCCAGCAGCTTGGCGACACATTCACCCCTCCACTTT	CASSLATHSPLHF
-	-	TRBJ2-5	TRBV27	TGTGCCAGCAACCCCGGGCCTGGAGGCTCGGCCCAGTACTTC	CASNPGPGGSAQYF
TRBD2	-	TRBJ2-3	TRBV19	TGTGCCAGTAGTCGACTAGCGGGAAGCACAGATACGCAGTATTTT	CASSRLAGSTDTQYF
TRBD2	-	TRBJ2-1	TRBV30	TGTGCCCACTCGCAGCGGGAGGGCCCGTTTTGGAATGAGCAGTTCTTC	CAHSQREGPFWNEQFF
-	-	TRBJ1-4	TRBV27	TGTGCCAGCAGCGCCGGACAGAATAATGAAAAACTGTTTTTT	CASSAGQNNEKLFF
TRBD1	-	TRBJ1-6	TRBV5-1	TGCGCCAGCAGCAGAGCCGGGACAGATTATAATTCACCCCTCCACTTT	CASSRAGTDYNSPLHF
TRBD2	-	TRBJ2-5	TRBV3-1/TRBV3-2	TGTGCCAGCAGCCCCTTAAGCGGGAGTCTCCAAGAGACCCAGTACTTC	CASSPLSGSLQETQYF
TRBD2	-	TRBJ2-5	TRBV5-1	TGCGCCAGCAGCTTGGGGACTAGCGGGAGGGAAGAGACCCAGTACTTC	CASSLGTSGREETQYF
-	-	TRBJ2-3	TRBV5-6	TGTGCCAGCAGCTTGGCAATAGCAGTCCAAGATACGCAGTATTTT	CASSLAIAVQDTQYF
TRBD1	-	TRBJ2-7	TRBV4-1	TGCGCCAGCAGCCAGGGTCAAGGGGGACAGTACTACGAGCAGTACTTC	CASSQGQGGQYYEQYF
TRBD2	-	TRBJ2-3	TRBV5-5	TGTGCCAGCAGCTTGTCCAGCGGGAGTCTCAGCACAGATACGCAGTATTTT	CASSLSSGSLSTDTQYF